This T cell receptor beta chain was recovered during a study of blood T cell repertoires in COVID-19. The wider study: Nucleic acid was either cDNA or gDNA, and it came from T cells, B-cell-depleted T cells, or PBMCs.

Patients in Seattle were enrolled during active infection, then followed longitudinally. Per the original data handling: How many nucleated cells were present was estimated from reference gene primer amplification. Clones were read by immunoSEQ multiplex PCR, and TCRdb kept only the in-frame ones, dropping some. For V, J and clone size, that table is used; D and trimming come from the DNA. The sample lists 350,000 to 500,000 clones; approximately 90% were seen once. Per the germline V gene, CDR1 is MNHEY and CDR2 is SVGAGI. CDR3 length: 15 amino acids. Trimming removed 6 bases from V and 4 bases from J; junction bases left unmatched: 5.

Input material: peripheral blood. The sequence was obtained from a man aged 18 to 29 with COVID-19, enrolled during active disease. The V gene is TRBV6-5, the J gene TRBJ1-5; TRBD1 matches at 11 bases. The CDR3 here is CASSKDRGLNQPQHF. The CDR3, as DNA: TGTGCCAGCAGCAAGGACAGGGGGCTTAATCAGCCCCAGCATTTT.